Below, one T cell receptor (beta chain) is given with its context. This sample is drawn from a study of blood T cells in healthy people across ages. Germline V gene lookup returns CDR1 SGHTA and CDR2 FQGNSA. The CDR3 loop spans 14 amino acids. PCR was performed a second time for about 7 to 11 cycles using a sample-barcoded 5' primer and a J-beta primer mix. TCRdb reanalysed the 5' RACE reads using MiXCR and keeps one entry per CDR3 protein. This table has 600,000 to 800,000 distinct CDR3 sequences, over 20% appearing once. RNA extraction gave at least 5.5 micrograms of total RNA per sample. This TCR was sampled from a man in his sixties or seventies in good health. The material sequenced was blood. The rearrangement joins TRBV7-2 to TRBJ2-1, with a tentative D call TRBD2 (7 bases). The J call may be mistaken, given a closer DNA end match to TRBJ2-5. The CDR3 loop reads CASSSGASGETQYF. CDR3 DNA: TGTGCCAGCAGCTCAGGGGCTAGCGGAGAGACCCAGTACTTC.